This T cell receptor beta chain derives from a study of Ad26.COV2.S vaccination and SARS-CoV-2 variants. Regarding treatment: around 19 received Ad26.COV2.S at low or high dose, single or two shots; a few received placebo; per-sample allocation not given. It was on day 63 after the first vaccine or placebo injection that samples were taken. Measured with immunoSEQ multiplex PCR; TCRdb has only the in-frame clones, and not every one. Counted here are about 350,000 clones, around nine tenths occurring once; the ten biggest clones make up roughly 10%. The CDR3 has 13 amino acids. The V gene lost 3 bases and the J gene lost 8 bases, with 11 bases spanning the gap.

The sequencing used peripheral blood, collected in a trial of Ad26.COV2.S vaccine versus placebo. V gene TRBV12-3 or TRBV12-4 combines with J gene TRBJ1-5; a possible D gene is TRBD1 (6 bases). This clonotype originated in a person between 18 and 59 years old who received the Ad26.COV2.S COVID-19 vaccine or a placebo. The CDR3 spells CASSLDRGEPQHF. CDR3 nucleotides: TGTGCCAGCAGTTTGGACAGAGGGGAGCCCCAGCATTTT.